The source of this TCR beta chain is a study of blood T cell repertoires in COVID-19. Study-wide background: Researchers got acute and convalescent COVID-19 samples from the United States, Italy and Spain. PBMCs, B-cell-depleted T cells, or T cells provided the cDNA or gDNA that made up the material.

V gave up 3 bases and J gave up 6 bases, with 5 bases separating them. The CDR3 is 12 amino acids. Profiling relied on immunoSEQ multiplex PCR, and the TCRdb table lists in-frame clones only, not all of them. The table shows tens of thousands of clones, with more than 85% occurring only once. V and J are TRBV12-3 or TRBV12-4 and TRBJ1-4; D gene unclear. This receptor was identified in a man older than 75 with active or convalescent COVID-19. The source material was peripheral blood. The CDR3 here is CASSFADEKLFF. The DNA of the CDR3 is TGTGCCAGCAGTTTTGCGGATGAAAAACTGTTTTTT.